The T cell receptor beta chain described here comes from a study of cytomegalovirus exposure and HLA in healthy donors (dated by TCRdb to 2017 to 2019). For context, the study as a whole: An earlier analysis of approximately 640 of the donors reported 276 Gb of sequence data and around 110 million unique TCR beta sequences from 150 million to 200 million T cells. An early release covering over 500 HLA-typed donors comprised approximately 300 gigabases of sequencing data and roughly 85 million unique TCR sequences. The genetic ancestry cluster associated with self-reported Caucasian donors included 65% to 90% of the 398 genotyped donors. The aim of the study was to test whether cataloging public T cell receptors could identify signatures of past pathogen exposure. The study profiled the T cell repertoires of some 610 subjects by immunosequencing and related them to cytomegalovirus serostatus. In addition to the first cohort of 666 subjects, a separate validation cohort of under 150 different subjects was used. High-throughput TCR immunosequencing, statistical association of individual TCRs with disease status, and machine learning were combined to predict cytomegalovirus infection status. A later analysis re-examined previously published TCR beta repertoires from about 700 donors and added high-resolution HLA genotyping to investigate patterns of TCR occurrence. In the later analysis, no new phenotypic data were used to find candidate immune exposures; instead, reliance was placed on TCR beta sequences and their occurrence across donors. An earlier analysis of approximately 630 of the donors applied high-throughput TCR beta sequencing to assess whether each TCR beta V gene segment acted as functional or pseudogenic. Donor age, sex, ethnicity and CMV serostatus were collected together with the repertoire data. In a later genetic analysis, genome-wide SNP genotypes for 398 of the 666 donors were used, and that subset was treated as a discovery cohort. Every repertoire in the discovery cohort had been generated on one and the same sequencing platform. HLA typing included class I and class II loci at four-digit resolution. The number of typed donors differed by locus: roughly 620-630 for A, B, C, DRB1 and DQB1; 500 to 550 for DQA1; roughly 600 for DPA1; and about 450 for DPB1. Because of strong linkage in the cohort, roughly five DR-DQ haplotypes were treated as single units for association and clustering. On average, 235,054 unique TCR beta nucleotide sequences were sequenced per donor among 350 to 400 genotyped donors of the cohort, with 15% to 20% of those sequences being non-productive.

The cohort consisted of 666 healthy bone marrow donors. All cohort members were sampled while nominally healthy, although unrecorded immune exposures were likely present. The donor was CMV seronegative and was included in the group of 352 seronegative cohort members. Every donor gave a peripheral blood sample, and the peripheral blood mononuclear cells from that sample were used for TCR beta sequencing. The Qiagen DNeasy Blood Extraction Kit was used to extract genomic DNA from the blood cell samples. The investigation overall reported the following: Because HLA typing was unavailable for some donors at each locus, only the typed subset was used in association tests. Some IMGT-functional V segments, including TRBV6-2 and TRBV6-3, could not be told apart with the 87-base-pair reads, so those segments were excluded. According to the authors, the approach could potentially be generalized to other disease states and immunological phenotypes. According to a later analysis, most CMV-associated TCR beta chains appeared to be HLA-restricted, and the HLA associations seemed to be driven largely by CMV exposure. In a later analysis, HLA-associated TCR beta chains showed more clonal expansion and lower generation probabilities than non-associated chains that were equally common. Several of the top co-occurrence clusters appeared to be linked to parvovirus B19, influenza, CMV and Epstein-Barr virus, according to a later analysis. Correlated functional status among segregating V segments might reflect linkage disequilibrium, but an unknown experimental factor could not be ruled out. In a later analysis, TCR association rates were found to vary across HLA loci, with the most associated TCRs seen for DRB1 alleles and the fewest for HLA-C alleles. A later genetic analysis associated a missense DCLRE1C variant with V-gene and J-gene trimming of TCR beta chains, and an independent cohort replicated the association. A further reported finding was that TCR beta sequences accurately predicted the HLA-A and HLA-B alleles for most subjects in the first cohort. Cytomegalovirus status was reported to be diagnosed by the classifier with high specificity and sensitivity in both the original and validation cohorts. In an earlier analysis of approximately 590 of the donors, most TCR beta V segments appeared in productive rearrangements about 87% or about 30% of the time, broadly matching IMGT annotations. About 15 rarely observed V segments, including chromosome 9 orphons, were excluded from the earlier analysis of just under 600 of the donors because counts were too low. Immune exposure information for the cohort was limited to CMV serostatus. Compared with the roughly 720-donor mean, donors in an Asian-associated ancestry cluster had fewer N-insertions in productive TCRs, according to a later genetic analysis. When HLA alleles, especially DR and DQ, strongly co-occurred, attributing TCR associations to individual alleles was difficult. In this cohort, only TCR beta chains were sequenced, and detectable features were limited by the absence of alpha or paired-chain data. A few of the identified cytomegalovirus-associated TCR beta chains were confirmed in vitro to be specific for cytomegalovirus antigens. While some public TCRs were present in many individuals, most TCR sequences turned up only very rarely across donors. The study gave a list of around 170 TCR beta chains associated with cytomegalovirus. A cluster of highly shared sequence variants was judged likely to be a technical artifact of the sequencing pipeline. At a false discovery rate of 0.05, a later analysis linked 16,000 or so TCR beta sequences to specific HLA alleles. The presence/absence analyses assumed that sequencing depth was roughly uniform across donors, and that assumption may not be true.

Taken from cysteine to phenylalanine, the CDR3 has 13 residues. Only the CDR3 DNA is retained, 39 bases long and in frame from the first base. Cut back by 10 bases and 3 bases, the V and J ends lie 15 bases apart. The germline V gene sets CDR1 to MDHEN and CDR2 to SYDVKM. There are a few counts of this clone. Its antigen is currently not known. Per-base qualities were not stored, and no clone one base away is much larger. The receptor library was made with the immunoSEQ multiplex PCR assay. A mixture of 60 forward primers for TCR Vbeta segments and 13 reverse primers for TCR Jbeta segments was used in the multiplex PCR. The CDR3 region of rearranged TCR beta genes was amplified from genomic DNA by a multiplex PCR assay. On the Illumina HiSeq System, the amplified TCR beta libraries were sequenced as 87-base-pair reads. Per the original workflow: A later analysis tallied 70 million to 100 million unique TCR beta chains across the 666 repertoires, and around 9.9 million of those chains were shared by two or more donors. To remove PCR and sequencing errors, raw reads were error-corrected and collapsed into unique sequences using a nearest-neighbor algorithm that merged closely related sequences. Alignment of CDR3 sequences to IMGT reference sequences was used to assign V, D and J gene segments. For a sequence to be retained, a match of at least six nucleotides was required to both a V gene segment and a J gene segment. Rearrangements were called productive when the CDR3 lacked stop codons and stayed in frame with V and J; all others were non-productive. CDR3 was defined by IMGT convention, running from the second conserved V-encoded cysteine to the conserved J-encoded phenylalanine. The earlier analysis of 450 to 750 of the donors excluded any sequence lacking an unambiguous match to a single V gene segment. In an earlier analysis of approximately 590 of the donors, V segments were called functional above 56.7% productive rearrangements and were called segregating when the between-donor standard deviation exceeded 5%. To diagnose cytomegalovirus status from the catalog of TCR beta chain sequences, a statistical classification framework was built. In a later analysis, V and J genes were assigned by comparing TCR nucleotide sequences against IMGT/GENE-DB human TR gene sequences. Using the TCRdist pipeline, a later analysis assigned CDR3 sequences along with most-parsimonious VDJ recombination scenarios. A later analysis defined each TCR beta chain by its CDR3 amino acid sequence plus V-gene family, and excluded reads lacking a unique V-gene family. As a way to deal with suspected cross-contamination and a sequencing artifact, a later analysis dropped more than 500 nucleotide sequences that were highly shared and had low generation probability. In a later analysis, a clonal expansion index for each public chain was calculated from normalized within-repertoire ranks of inferred template counts. Generation probabilities in a later analysis came from a VDJ recombination model fitted to out-of-frame rearrangements, and those results were checked against IGoR. In a later analysis, hypergeometric tests were used to score TCR-TCR, TCR-HLA and TCR-CMV co-occurrence, with a repertoire-size bias correction applied to TCR pairs. A later analysis estimated false discovery rates by permuting HLA or CMV assignments 20 times. A later analysis grouped co-occurring TCRs with DBSCAN, adding TCRdist sequence similarity when clustering within HLA-allele-positive subsets. Repertoires with fewer than 30,000 or more than 120,000 public chains were left out of co-occurrence clustering, as were five repertoires with anomalous nucleotide sharing. TCRdb obtained this table from immuneACCESS and retained in-frame rearrangements with V and J assigned. These tables miss some clones; where compared with another copy, unresolved V genes account for less than half of the shortfall, and the remainder is unexplained. That table gives V, J and clone size, and the DNA gave D and trimming. The sample table contains about 110,000 clones; only one count was recorded for roughly 82% of them. More than 4% of the sample is held by the ten biggest clonotypes.

This clonotype was obtained from a male donor in good health and CMV-seronegative. Sequencing was performed on PBMCs. The rearranged segments are TRBV28 and TRBJ1-2, with a weak D call of TRBD1 (5 bases match). The DNA sequence reads TGTGCCACCGGGGCCGGGACTTACTATGGCTACACCTTC. It specifies CATGAGTYYGYTF.